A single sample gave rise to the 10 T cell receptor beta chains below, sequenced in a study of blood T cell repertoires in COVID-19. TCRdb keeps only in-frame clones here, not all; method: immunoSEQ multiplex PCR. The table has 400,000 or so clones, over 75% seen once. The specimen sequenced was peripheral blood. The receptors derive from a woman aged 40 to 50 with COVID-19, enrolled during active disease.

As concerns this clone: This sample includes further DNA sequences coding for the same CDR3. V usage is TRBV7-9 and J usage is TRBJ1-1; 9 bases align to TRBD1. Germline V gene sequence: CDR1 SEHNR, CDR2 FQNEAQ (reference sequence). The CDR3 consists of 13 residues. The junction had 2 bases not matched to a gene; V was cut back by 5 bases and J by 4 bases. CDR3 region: CASSRQGGTEAFF. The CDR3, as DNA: TGTGCCAGCAGCCGACAGGGGGGCACTGAAGCTTTCTTT.

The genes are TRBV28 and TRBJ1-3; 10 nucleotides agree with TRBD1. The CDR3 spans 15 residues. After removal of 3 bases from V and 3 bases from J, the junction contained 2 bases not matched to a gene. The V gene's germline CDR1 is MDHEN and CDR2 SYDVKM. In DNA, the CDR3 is TGTGCCAGCAGTTTCCGGACAGGGGGTGGAAACACCATATATTTT. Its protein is CASSFRTGGGNTIYF.

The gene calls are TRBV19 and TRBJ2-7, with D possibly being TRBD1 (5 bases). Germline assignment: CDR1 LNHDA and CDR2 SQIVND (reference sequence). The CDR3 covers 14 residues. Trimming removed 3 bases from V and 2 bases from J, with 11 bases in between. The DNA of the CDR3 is TGTGCCAGTAGTATTTTTAGGGGCACCTACGAGCAGTACTTC. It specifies CASSIFRGTYEQYF.

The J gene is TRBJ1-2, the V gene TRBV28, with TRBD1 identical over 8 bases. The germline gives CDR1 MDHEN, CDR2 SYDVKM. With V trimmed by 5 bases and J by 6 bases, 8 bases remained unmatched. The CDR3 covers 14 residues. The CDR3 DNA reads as TGTGCCAGCAGTCCTACATCAGGGGGCGATGGCTACACCTTC. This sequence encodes CASSPTSGGDGYTF.

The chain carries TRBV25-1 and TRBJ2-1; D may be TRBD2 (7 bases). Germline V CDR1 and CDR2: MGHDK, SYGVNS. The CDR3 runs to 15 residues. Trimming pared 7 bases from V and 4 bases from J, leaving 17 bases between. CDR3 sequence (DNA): TGTGCCAGCACCCGGGGAGGGGGGGGTTACAATGAGCAGTTCTTC. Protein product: CASTRGGGGYNEQFF.

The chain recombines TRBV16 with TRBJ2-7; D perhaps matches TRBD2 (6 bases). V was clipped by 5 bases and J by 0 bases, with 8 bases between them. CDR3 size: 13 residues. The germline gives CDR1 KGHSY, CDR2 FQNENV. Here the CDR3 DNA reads TGTGCCAGCAGCGGGACTTACTCCTACGAGCAGTACTTC. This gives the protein CASSGTYSYEQYF.

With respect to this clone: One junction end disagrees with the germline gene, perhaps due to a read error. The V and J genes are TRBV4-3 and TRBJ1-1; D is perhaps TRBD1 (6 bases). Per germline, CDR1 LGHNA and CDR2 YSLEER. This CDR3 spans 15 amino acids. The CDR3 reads CASSREDSPDTEAFF. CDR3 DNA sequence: TGCGCCAGTAGCCGAGAGGACAGTCCGGACACTGAAGCTTTCTTT.

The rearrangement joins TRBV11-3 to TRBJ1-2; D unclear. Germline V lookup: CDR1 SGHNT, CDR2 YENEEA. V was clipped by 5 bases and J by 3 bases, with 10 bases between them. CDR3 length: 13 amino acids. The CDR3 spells CASSPVGDYGYTF. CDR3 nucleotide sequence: TGTGCCAGCAGCCCGGTGGGAGACTATGGCTACACCTTC. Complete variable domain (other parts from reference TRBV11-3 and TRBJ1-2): EAGVVQSPRYKIIEKKQPVAFWCNPISGHNTLYWYLQNLGQGPELLIRYENEEAVDDSQLPKDRFSAERLKGVDSTLKIQPAELGDSAVYLCASSPVGDYGYTFGSGTRLTVV.

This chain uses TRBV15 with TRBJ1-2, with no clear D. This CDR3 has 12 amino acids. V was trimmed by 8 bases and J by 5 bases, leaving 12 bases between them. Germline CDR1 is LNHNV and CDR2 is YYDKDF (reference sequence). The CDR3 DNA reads TGTGCCACCTCTGCGGCCATATATGGCTACACCTTC. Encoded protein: CATSAAIYGYTF.

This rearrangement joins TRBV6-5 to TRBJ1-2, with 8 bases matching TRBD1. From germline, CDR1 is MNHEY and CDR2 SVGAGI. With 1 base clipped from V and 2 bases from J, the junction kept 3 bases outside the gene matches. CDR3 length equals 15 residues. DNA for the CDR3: TGTGCCAGCAGTTACTGGGCAGGGGGCAACTATGGCTACACCTTC. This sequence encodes CASSYWAGGNYGYTF.